This passage covers 15 T cell receptor beta chains from one sample sequenced in a study of a mutant IDH1 vaccine in newly diagnosed glioma. Assay used: immunoSEQ multiplex PCR; TCRdb lists only in-frame clones, some missing. The repertoire has about 98,000 clones, about 90% of them found once; the top ten carry roughly 0.61%. As for time point: baseline, week 1 (first vaccination visit). Treatment here: pre-vaccination baseline after standard-of-care therapy. Here the sequenced sample was PBMCs, taken from a glioma patient treated with radiotherapy, temozolomide or both. The source of these receptors is a woman between 45 and 60 years old with glioma.

V usage is TRBV19 and J usage is TRBJ2-1; 12 bases match TRBD1. This CDR3 has 14 residues. The ends lost 6 bases at V and 5 bases at J; junction bases unmatched: 2. The V gene's germline CDR1 is LNHDA and CDR2 SQIVND (reference sequence). The CDR3 protein is CASRRDRGHNEQFF. The CDR3 DNA sequence: TGTGCCAGTAGACGGGACAGGGGGCACAATGAGCAGTTCTTC. The whole variable domain, filled in from reference TRBV19 and TRBJ2-1, reads DGGITQSPKYLFRKEGQNVTLSCEQNLNHDAMYWYRQDPGQGLRLIYYSQIVNDFQKGDIAEGYSVSREKKESFPLTVTSAQKNPTAFYLCASRRDRGHNEQFFGPGTRLTVL.

The chain couples TRBV7-9 to TRBJ2-2, with D maybe TRBD1 (6 bases). Between the trimmed V and J ends, which lost 1 base and 0 bases, there was a span of 12 bases. The germline V gene encodes CDR1 SEHNR and CDR2 FQNEAQ (reference sequence). This CDR3 is 17 amino acids long. In DNA form, the CDR3 reads TGTGCCAGCAGCTTAGTATCCCGGACAGCGAACACCGGGGAGCTGTTTTTT. It encodes CASSLVSRTANTGELFF.

The rearrangement links TRBV5-1 to TRBJ1-2; TRBD1 matches 12 bases. Trimming removed 6 bases from V and 8 bases from J; junction bases left unmatched: 2. Germline V gene lookup returns CDR1 SGHRS and CDR2 YFSETQ. The CDR3 covers 12 residues. The CDR3: CASTGQGAGYTF. The CDR3 DNA reads as TGCGCCAGCACGGGACAGGGGGCGGGCTACACCTTC.

The rearrangement joins TRBV27 to TRBJ1-1, with D possibly TRBD1 on 5 matching bases. CDR3 length: 13 amino acids. CDR1 is MNHEY and CDR2 is SMNVEV in the germline V gene (reference sequence). V lost 3 bases and J lost 1, with 6 bases in between. The CDR3 DNA is TGTGCCAGCAGTTTTGGGGGGAACACTGAAGCTTTCTTT. Amino acid sequence: CASSFGGNTEAFF.

The genes are TRBV10-1 and TRBJ1-4; no clear D gene. The CDR3 has 14 residues. Looked up from germline, CDR1 is WNHNN and CDR2 is SYGVQD (reference sequence). Trimming pared 3 bases from V and 4 bases from J, leaving 9 bases between. CDR3 residues: CASSDGSRNEKLFF. CDR3 DNA: TGCGCCAGCAGTGATGGATCCCGTAATGAAAAACTGTTTTTT.

J is TRBJ1-5 and V is TRBV30; a possible D gene is TRBD1 (6 bases). V lost 2 bases and J 2 bases, leaving 10 bases between the germline ends. The germline V gene has CDR1 GTSNPN and CDR2 SVGIG (reference sequence). CDR3 length equals 14 residues. CDR3 loop: CAWSIGGGNQPQHF. As DNA, the CDR3 is TGTGCCTGGAGTATCGGGGGCGGCAATCAGCCCCAGCATTTT.

The rearrangement links TRBV27 to TRBJ2-1; tentatively, D is TRBD2 (5 bases). With 2 bases removed from V and 2 bases from J, the gap between germline ends came to 10 bases. The germline gives CDR1 MNHEY, CDR2 SMNVEV (reference sequence). CDR3 length equals 15 residues. CDR3 nucleotide sequence: TGTGCCAGCAGTTTAACTAGTCCAACCTACAATGAGCAGTTCTTC. It is translated as CASSLTSPTYNEQFF.

There are a few counts of this clone. The chain joins TRBV2 to TRBJ2-7; D is ambiguous. This CDR3 has 12 amino acids. CDR1 and CDR2 from the germline V gene are SNHLY and FYNNEI. V was shortened by 6 bases and J by 6 bases, with 12 bases between the two germline ends. CDR3 sequence (DNA): TGTGCCAGCAGAGGTAGCTGGCTCGAGCAGTACTTC. As protein: CASRGSWLEQYF. Complete variable domain (other parts from reference TRBV2 and TRBJ2-7): EPEVTQTPSHQVTQMGQEVILRCVPISNHLYFYWYRQILGQKVEFLVSFYNNEISEKSEIFDDQFSVERPDGSNFTLKIRSTKLEDSAMYFCASRGSWLEQYFGPGTRLTVT.

This chain links TRBV4-1 with TRBJ2-2, with 8 bases that match TRBD2. The germline V gene has CDR1 MGHRA and CDR2 YSYEKL. The junction had 3 bases not matched to a gene; V was cut back by 4 bases and J by 2 bases. This CDR3 spans 15 amino acids. As DNA, the CDR3 is TGCGCCAGCAGCCCGGGGGGGCTCAACACCGGGGAGCTGTTTTTT. Residues: CASSPGGLNTGELFF.

This chain connects TRBV7-9 to TRBJ2-1; D possibly corresponds to TRBD1 (6 bases). Trimming shortened V by 4 bases and J by 2 bases, and 9 bases separated the two germline ends. Germline CDR1 and CDR2: SEHNR and FQNEAQ (reference sequence). This CDR3 comprises 14 residues. The CDR3 DNA reads as TGTGCCAGCAGCTCACAGGGACCCTACAATGAGCAGTTCTTC. Translating gives CASSSQGPYNEQFF.

This clone was detected a few times. The rearrangement links TRBV7-9 to TRBJ2-1; possible D gene TRBD2, 6 bases. V was cut by 0 bases and J by 6 bases, with 18 bases left in between. The length of the CDR3 is 17 residues. Germline loops: CDR1 SEHNR, CDR2 FQNEAQ (reference sequence). CDR3 coding DNA: TGTGCCAGCAGCTTAGCGCCCGGGGAGGTCCCGCCCAATGAGCAGTTCTTC. This encodes CASSLAPGEVPPNEQFF.

The rearrangement joins TRBV6-5 to TRBJ1-2; D remains unclear. V gave up 6 bases and J gave up 8 bases, with 19 bases separating them. CDR1 and CDR2 from the germline V gene are MNHEY and SVGAGI. The CDR3 length is 14 residues. This chain's CDR3 is CASSPRRVAQGYTF. DNA of the CDR3: TGTGCCAGCAGCCCTCGGAGGGTGGCCCAAGGCTACACCTTC.

Concerning this clone: Other DNA sequences in the same sample also yield this CDR3. The rearrangement links TRBV9 to TRBJ2-1; D gene unclear. The V gene's germline CDR1 is SGDLS and CDR2 YYNGEE. V lost 0 bases to trimming and J lost 0 bases, with 7 bases between them. The CDR3 extends over 15 amino acids. The CDR3 DNA reads as TGTGCCAGCAGCGTAGGGACCAGCTCCTACAATGAGCAGTTCTTC. Its translation is CASSVGTSSYNEQFF. The full variable domain, with the rest looked up from reference TRBV9 and TRBJ2-1, is DSGVTQTPKHLITATGQRVTLRCSPRSGDLSVYWYQQSLDQGLQFLIQYYNGEERAKGNILERFSAQQFPDLHSELNLSSLELGDSALYFCASSVGTSSYNEQFFGPGTRLTVL.

This clone showed up just once. This chain links TRBV9 with TRBJ2-1; 7 bases agree with TRBD1. This CDR3 spans 14 amino acids. The germline V gene encodes CDR1 SGDLS and CDR2 YYNGEE. V lost 2 bases, J lost 6 bases, and 5 bases stayed unmatched. CDR3: CASSVKSGGNEQFF. CDR3 nucleotides: TGTGCCAGCAGCGTTAAATCAGGGGGCAATGAGCAGTTCTTC.

This clone was found a few times. The genes are TRBV5-4 and TRBJ2-3, with D uncertain. This CDR3 is 14 amino acids long. Germline V gene lookup returns CDR1 SGHNT and CDR2 YYREEE (reference sequence). The V end was cut by 0 bases, the J end by 0 bases, with 5 bases between. CDR3 region: CASSLEFSTDTQYF. The CDR3 nucleotides read TGTGCCAGCAGCTTGGAGTTCAGCACAGATACGCAGTATTTT.